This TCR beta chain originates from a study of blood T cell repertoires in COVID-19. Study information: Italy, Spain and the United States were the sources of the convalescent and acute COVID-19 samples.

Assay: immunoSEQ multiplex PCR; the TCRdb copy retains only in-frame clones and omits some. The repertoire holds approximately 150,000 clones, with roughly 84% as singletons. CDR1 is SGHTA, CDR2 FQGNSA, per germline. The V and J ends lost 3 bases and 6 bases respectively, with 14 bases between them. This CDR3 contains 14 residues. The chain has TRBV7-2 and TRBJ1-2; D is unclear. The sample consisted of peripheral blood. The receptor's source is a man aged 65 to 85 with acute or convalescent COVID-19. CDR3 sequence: CASSFYGRFDGYTF. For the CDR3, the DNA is TGTGCCAGCAGCTTCTACGGCAGGTTCGATGGCTACACCTTC.